Listed below are T cell receptor beta chains from one sample, sequenced in a study of naive and memory T cell subsets. TCRdb processed the UMI-ligation and nested PCR reads anew with MiXCR; each CDR3 protein has one entry. This sample has 150,000 or so distinct CDR3 sequences; around 15% occur once, and the top ten carry roughly 0.14%. Sequencing used naive CD4+ T cells from blood. These receptors were taken from a human donor in good health. The CDR3 runs from the conserved cysteine through the conserved F or W. Fields, in order: clone size, D gene, V gene, J gene, CDR3 DNA, CDR3 protein. The D gene is left open where the match is weak. Rows may omit the clone size; those that give it use once, few, many or a size class.

NA,TRBD1,TRBV6-2/TRBV6-3,TRBJ2-7,TGTGCCAGCAGTTACACGCTGGACAGGGTCTCCTACGAGCAGTACTTC,CASSYTLDRVSYEQYF
NA,NA,TRBV7-9,TRBJ2-1,TGTGCCAGCAGCCCAGTGGGCGGTGAGCAGTTCTTC,CASSPVGGEQFF
few,NA,TRBV29-1,TRBJ2-5,TGCAGCGTTGATAAGGGCTTGGAGACCCAGTACTTC,CSVDKGLETQYF
NA,TRBD2,TRBV19,TRBJ2-1,TGTGCCAGTAATCGTCTAGCGGGGAGCTCCTACAATGAGCAGTTCTTC,CASNRLAGSSYNEQFF
NA,NA,TRBV11-2,TRBJ2-3,TGTGCCAGCAGCTTAGGCGGACCTGGGTTAGTGTATTTT,CASSLGGPGLVYF
few,TRBD1,TRBV7-9,TRBJ2-7,TGTGCCAGCAGCTTCCAGACAGGGGGACCCTACGAGCAGTACTTC,CASSFQTGGPYEQYF
NA,NA,TRBV6-1,TRBJ2-2,TGTGCCTACGCAGGTGACACCGGGGAGCTGTTTTTT,CAYAGDTGELFF
NA,TRBD1,TRBV6-6,TRBJ1-1,TGTGCCAGCAGCCGGGGACAGGGAACTTTCTTT,CASSRGQGTFF
few,NA,TRBV18,TRBJ2-3,TGTGCCAGCTCACAACGGGTGAGCACAGATACGCAGTATTTT,CASSQRVSTDTQYF
many,TRBD1,TRBV12-3/TRBV12-4,TRBJ1-4,TGTGCCAGCAGTCCGGGGACAGGTCTGCGGAAACTGTTTTTT,CASSPGTGLRKLFF
many,TRBD2,TRBV9,TRBJ2-1,TGTGCCAGCAGCCCAATCTCCGGGGGGGGAGAGCAGTTCTTC,CASSPISGGGEQFF
NA,TRBD2,TRBV20-1,TRBJ2-1,TGCAGTGCTCGGACTAGCGGGACTCCCCATGAGCAGTTCTTC,CSARTSGTPHEQFF
NA,TRBD1,TRBV7-3,TRBJ2-3,TGTGCCAGCAGCCCAGGCGACAGGGGGTCTGATACGCAGTATTTT,CASSPGDRGSDTQYF
NA,NA,TRBV4-1,TRBJ2-7,TGCGCCAGCAGCCAAGATCCCCGCTACGAGCAGTACTTC,CASSQDPRYEQYF
NA,NA,TRBV6-5,TRBJ2-7,TGTGCCAGCAGTCGTCCTAGCAGCTCCTACGAGCAGTACTTC,CASSRPSSSYEQYF
many,NA,TRBV20-1,TRBJ2-6,TGCAGTGCTACTTCCCTGAGTACTGGGGCCAACGTCCTGACTTTC,CSATSLSTGANVLTF
NA,NA,TRBV7-3,TRBJ1-1,TGTGCCAGCAGCCAGGGGTTGTACACTGAAGCTTTCTTT,CASSQGLYTEAFF
few,NA,TRBV21-1,TRBJ1-5,TGTGCCAGCAGTAACGGGGGGCGGTTGGGGAATCAGCCCCAGCATTTT,CASSNGGRLGNQPQHF
NA,NA,TRBV15,TRBJ1-5,TGTGCCACCAGCAGAACGCAGGGGAGCAATCAGCCCCAGCATTTT,CATSRTQGSNQPQHF
few,NA,TRBV2,TRBJ1-2,TGTGCCAGCATGTATCAGGACTATGGCTACACCTTC,CASMYQDYGYTF
many,TRBD2,TRBV4-2,TRBJ2-2,TGTGCCAGCAGCCCGGGTAGCGGGACTGCGAACACCGGGGAGCTGTTTTTT,CASSPGSGTANTGELFF
NA,TRBD2,TRBV25-1,TRBJ2-7,TGTGCCAGCCGCGGACTAGCGGGAGGGCCCTACGAGCAGTACTTC,CASRGLAGGPYEQYF
few,NA,TRBV20-1,TRBJ2-7,TGCAGTGCTAGACGCTCCGGAGGTACCTCCTACGAGCAGTACTTC,CSARRSGGTSYEQYF
many,NA,TRBV2,TRBJ2-7,TGTGCCAGCATTCGTGAGACGGCCTCCTACGAGCAGTACTTC,CASIRETASYEQYF
NA,TRBD2,TRBV6-6,TRBJ2-3,TGTGCCAGCAGTTACCCCAAGTCAGGATCTAGCGGGAGTACAGATACGCAGTATTTT,CASSYPKSGSSGSTDTQYF
NA,NA,TRBV20-1,TRBJ2-1,TGCAGTGCTAGAGAGCCCAGCTCCTACAATGAGCAGTTCTTC,CSAREPSSYNEQFF
NA,TRBD1,TRBV7-2,TRBJ2-5,TGTGCCAGCAGCTCCGGAGACAGGGGGCGGGAGACCCAGTACTTC,CASSSGDRGRETQYF
NA,NA,TRBV6-1,TRBJ2-5,TGTGCCAGCAGTGTCAGGGTTGGGAGCGGGCCCCCTGGGGGGGAGACCCAGTACTTC,CASSVRVGSGPPGGETQYF
few,TRBD2,TRBV7-2,TRBJ2-7,TGTGCCAGCAGCTTAGGACTAGCGCAATACGAGCAGTACTTC,CASSLGLAQYEQYF
few,TRBD1,TRBV28,TRBJ2-7,TGTGCCAGCAGTTTACGCGGGACAGGGGTCCACGAGCAGTACTTC,CASSLRGTGVHEQYF
NA,NA,TRBV5-4,TRBJ2-3,TGTGCCAGCAGCCACCCCGGTGAGGGAGTATTCACAGATACGCAGTATTTT,CASSHPGEGVFTDTQYF
few,NA,TRBV15,TRBJ1-1,TGTGCCACCAGCAGAGGGGGATCCGTTTTGGACACTGAAGCTTTCTTT,CATSRGGSVLDTEAFF
few,TRBD1,TRBV18,TRBJ1-1,TGTGCCAGCTCACGGGACAGCAGGACGAACACTGAAGCTTTCTTT,CASSRDSRTNTEAFF
many,NA,TRBV15,TRBJ2-1,TGTGCTAGCCAGCCACAGGGTTATGGCAATGAGCAGTTCTTC,CASQPQGYGNEQFF
few,NA,TRBV20-1,TRBJ1-1,TGCAGTGCGAACATCGACATTGAAGCTTTCTTT,CSANIDIEAFF
many,TRBD2,TRBV14,TRBJ2-1,TGTGCCAGCAGCCTCATAGCGGGTGTATCCTACAATGAGCAGTTCTTC,CASSLIAGVSYNEQFF